This record covers a single TCR beta chain. The sample comes from a study of blood T cell repertoires in COVID-19. Study-level information: Italy, Spain and the United States were the sources of the convalescent and acute COVID-19 samples. Sources were T cells, B-cell-depleted T cells, or PBMCs; the material itself was cDNA or gDNA.

Original processing notes: Cell counts per sample came from amplifying reference gene primers. Assay used: immunoSEQ multiplex PCR; TCRdb lists only in-frame clones, some missing. That table gives V, J and clone size, and the DNA gave D and trimming. The sample lists 310,000 or so clones; about 82% were seen once. Trimming cost V 1 base and J 5 bases; bases outside gene matches: 5. Germline loops: CDR1 LGHNA, CDR2 YSLEER. The length of the CDR3 is 15 residues. The TCR comes from a woman in her 50s with acute or convalescent COVID-19. V is TRBV4-3 and J is TRBJ2-1; the match to TRBD2 covers 7 bases. Material: peripheral blood. CDR3 bases: TGCGCCAGCAGCCAAGGGACCGGGACTAACAATGAGCAGTTCTTC. This translates into CASSQGTGTNNEQFF.